The clone carrying this T cell receptor (beta chain) was found a few times. PCR employed 60 Vbeta and 13 Jbeta primers. Using immunoSEQ multiplex PCR, the repertoire was profiled, and TCRdb retains in-frame clones only, with some absent. The sample holds more than 85,000 clones, around a tenth seen once. These data originate in a study of cytomegalovirus exposure and HLA in healthy donors. The sequence was collected from a man aged 50 to 60 in good health and CMV-seropositive. The sequencing sample was made of PBMCs.

CDR3 residues: CASSEWAGPHEQYF. In nucleotides, the CDR3 is TGTGCCAGCAGTGAATGGGCAGGTCCCCACGAGCAGTACTTC. The rearrangement links TRBV25-1 to TRBJ2-7; no firm D call. The CDR3 has 14 residues. Per germline, CDR1 MGHDK and CDR2 SYGVNS. V was shortened by 1 base and J by 5 bases, with 12 bases between the two germline ends.